This record covers a single T cell receptor (beta chain). No antigen is known for it. These data are taken from a study of blood T cells in healthy people across ages. This CDR3 region has 16 residues. Germline CDR1 and CDR2: MNHEY and SVGAGI. Trimming removed 0 bases at V and 6 bases at J, with 17 bases between. Study-wide findings and caveats: Age brought a roughly linear fall in TCR beta diversity measured per million T cells.

It was with a sample-barcoded 5' primer and a J-beta primer mix that a second PCR of about 6 to 12 cycles was run. One entry per CDR3 protein results from TCRdb running MiXCR on the 5' RACE reads. The sample shows around 1,000,000 distinct CDR3 sequences, 20% to 25% of them seen only once. This same sample was also part of a study on T cells of mothers and their children.

The gene calls are TRBV6-5 and TRBJ2-5; D is possibly TRBD1 (5 bases). The receptor comes from a girl aged 2 to 10 in good health. The sample comprised blood. CDR3 sequence reads: CASSYSSPGSHQTQYF. The CDR3, as DNA: TGTGCCAGCAGTTACTCGTCGCCAGGGTCCCATCAGACCCAGTACTTC.